The 15 T cell receptor beta chains below all came from one sample that was sequenced in a study of cytomegalovirus exposure and HLA in healthy donors. Primers included in the PCR were 60 Vbeta and 13 Jbeta primers. The repertoire was sequenced with immunoSEQ multiplex PCR; TCRdb's copy has only in-frame clones and lacks some. The sample records around 93,000 clones, roughly 82% being singletons. The sample comprised PBMCs. These receptor sequences come from a man between 25 and 39 years old in good health and CMV-seropositive.

There are a few counts of this clone. This chain uses TRBV6-5 with TRBJ2-7; the D gene is possibly TRBD1 (6 bases). V shed 8 bases and J shed 0 bases, with 14 bases lying between them. CDR3 size: 14 residues. Germline V gene sequence: CDR1 MNHEY, CDR2 SVGAGI. The CDR3 is CASGVGGHSYEQYF. The DNA for the CDR3 is TGTGCCAGCGGGGTAGGGGGACACTCCTACGAGCAGTACTTC.

This chain connects TRBV4-3 to TRBJ2-7, with TRBD1 as a possible D gene (6 bases). There are 16 residues in the CDR3. With 0 bases removed from V and 3 bases from J, the gap between germline ends came to 15 bases. Germline V gene sequence: CDR1 LGHNA, CDR2 YSLEER. The DNA for the CDR3 is TGCGCCAGCAGCCAAGAGTCTTCAGGGGCGGACTACGAGCAGTACTTC. It specifies CASSQESSGADYEQYF.

J is TRBJ1-6 and V is TRBV29-1; a possible D gene is TRBD1 (6 bases). V was trimmed by 5 bases and J by 10 bases, leaving 15 bases between them. This CDR3 contains 13 residues. Germline lookup yields CDR1 SQVTM and CDR2 ANQGSEA. For the CDR3, the DNA is TGCAGCGTTACAGGAAGTGGGGGCTCACCCCTCCACTTT. The encoded protein is CSVTGSGGSPLHF.

CDR3 sequence: CASGQGRRFAFF. CDR3 DNA: TGTGCCAGCGGACAGGGGAGAAGGTTTGCTTTCTTT. The rearrangement uses TRBV6-1 and TRBJ1-1, with 9 bases aligning to TRBD1. The CDR3 spans 12 residues. The V and J ends lost 8 bases and 11 bases, in that order; junction bases with no gene match: 9. Germline V gene sequence: CDR1 MNHNS, CDR2 SASEGT.

J is TRBJ1-2 and V is TRBV15, with D possibly TRBD1 on 6 matching bases. Looked up from germline, CDR1 is LNHNV and CDR2 is YYDKDF (reference sequence). Trimming cost V 5 bases and J 7 bases, with 17 bases left between them. CDR3 length: 14 amino acids. The DNA for the CDR3 is TGTGCCACCAGCCTCACGACAGGTCCCGGTGGCTACACCTTC. This gives the protein CATSLTTGPGGYTF.

V usage is TRBV4-3 and J usage is TRBJ2-1, with D perhaps TRBD1 (6 bases). This CDR3 has 15 amino acids. CDR1 is LGHNA, CDR2 YSLEER, per germline. Trimming removed 5 bases from V and 9 bases from J, with 20 bases in between. This CDR3 reads CASSSQGMVSGEQFF. DNA for the CDR3: TGCGCCAGCAGCTCCCAGGGGATGGTATCGGGTGAGCAGTTCTTC.

The gene calls are TRBV7-9 and TRBJ2-2, with D uncertain. CDR3 length: 13 residues. CDR1 is SEHNR, CDR2 FQNEAQ, per germline (reference sequence). V lost 5 bases and J 2 bases, leaving 6 bases between the germline ends. CDR3 nucleotides: TGTGCCAGCAGCCACACAAACACCGGGGAGCTGTTTTTT. This encodes CASSHTNTGELFF.

This clone was seen once. This chain uses TRBV6-6 with TRBJ1-3; no clear D gene. The CDR3 is 16 residues long. CDR1 and CDR2 from the germline V gene are MNHNY and SVGAGI (reference sequence). The V and J ends lost 0 bases and 0 bases respectively, with 9 bases between them. The CDR3 region has the DNA TGTGCCAGCAGTTACTCCGTCGGGAGCTCTGGAAACACCATATATTTT. Its protein is CASSYSVGSSGNTIYF.

This chain links TRBV18 with TRBJ2-7; D is ambiguous. Germline V gene data show CDR1 as KGHSH and CDR2 as LQKENI. Between the trimmed V and J ends, which lost 6 bases and 4 bases, there was a span of 7 bases. The CDR3 consists of 11 residues. CDR3 protein: CASSPEYEQYF. Written as DNA, the CDR3 is TGTGCCAGCTCCCCTGAGTACGAGCAGTACTTC.

This clone has a single count. The genes are TRBV28 and TRBJ1-2, with D possibly TRBD1 on 6 matching bases. Looked up from germline, CDR1 is MDHEN and CDR2 is SYDVKM. The CDR3 contains 14 residues. Trimming stripped 7 bases from V and 1 base from J, with 13 bases between. The CDR3 protein is CASTQQGINYGYTF. CDR3 bases: TGTGCCAGCACCCAACAGGGAATTAACTATGGCTACACCTTC.

With respect to this clone: The junction departs from the called germline gene at one end, perhaps through a read error. The V call is TRBV7-9, the J call TRBJ1-5; 10 nucleotides match TRBD1. Germline V gene data show CDR1 as SEHNR and CDR2 as FQNEAQ (reference sequence). The CDR3 consists of 15 residues. CDR3 sequence reads: CSSSLGTGDGGSQHF. CDR3 DNA: TGTTCCAGCAGCTTGGGGACAGGGGACGGTGGTTCCCAGCATTTT.

This rearrangement joins TRBV25-1 to TRBJ2-1; TRBD2 is a possible D gene (6 bases). The CDR3 length is 12 residues. Trimming took off 5 bases at V and 13 bases at J, with 15 bases between the two ends. The germline V gene has CDR1 MGHDK and CDR2 SYGVNS. The CDR3 here is CASSSSAGVQFF. CDR3 bases: TGTGCCAGCAGTTCCTCAGCGGGTGTTCAGTTCTTC.

This chain connects TRBV2 to TRBJ2-1; D is ambiguous. Germline CDR1 and CDR2: SNHLY and FYNNEI. The CDR3 loop spans 11 amino acids. V was cut by 8 bases and J by 7 bases, with 9 bases left in between. The CDR3 reads CASWAANEQFF. The CDR3 DNA reads TGTGCCAGCTGGGCTGCTAATGAGCAGTTCTTC.

The J gene is TRBJ2-7, the V gene TRBV19; 8 positions match TRBD2. The germline V gene encodes CDR1 LNHDA and CDR2 SQIVND (reference sequence). Germline trimming cut 3 bases from V and 3 bases from J; bases unmatched to any gene: 7. This CDR3 contains 15 residues. The CDR3 is CASSIPGRGIYEQYF. The CDR3 nucleotides are TGTGCCAGTAGTATCCCCGGGAGGGGAATCTACGAGCAGTACTTC.

The chain uses TRBV30 and TRBJ2-7, with D tentatively TRBD2 (5 bases). CDR3 size: 13 residues. Trimming stripped 3 bases from V and 3 bases from J, with 12 bases between. The germline V gene encodes CDR1 GTSNPN and CDR2 SVGIG (reference sequence). The CDR3: CAWRSGFYYEQYF. In DNA, the CDR3 is TGTGCCTGGAGGAGCGGATTTTACTACGAGCAGTACTTC. Together with reference TRBV30 and TRBJ2-7, the CDR3 gives the full variable domain: SQTIHQWPATLVQPVGSPLSLECTVEGTSNPNLYWYRQAAGRGLQLLFYSVGIGQISSEVPQNLSASRPQDRQFILSSKKLLLSDSGFYLCAWRSGFYYEQYFGPGTRLTVT.